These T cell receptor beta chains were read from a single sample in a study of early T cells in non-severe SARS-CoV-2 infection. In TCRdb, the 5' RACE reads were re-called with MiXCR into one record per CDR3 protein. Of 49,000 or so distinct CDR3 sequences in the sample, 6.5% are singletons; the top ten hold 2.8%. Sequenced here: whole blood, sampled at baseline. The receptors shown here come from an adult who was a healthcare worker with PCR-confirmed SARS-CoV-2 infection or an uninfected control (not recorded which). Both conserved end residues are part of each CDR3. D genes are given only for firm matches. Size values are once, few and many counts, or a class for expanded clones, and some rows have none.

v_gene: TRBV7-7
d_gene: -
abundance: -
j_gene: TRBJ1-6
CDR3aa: CASSLDGIRSPLHF
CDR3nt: TGTGCTAGCAGCCTAGATGGAATTAGGTCACCCCTCCACTTT

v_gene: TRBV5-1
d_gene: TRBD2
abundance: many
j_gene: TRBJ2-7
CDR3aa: CASSQKAGAAYEQYF
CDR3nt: TGCGCCAGCAGCCAGAAAGCGGGGGCCGCCTACGAGCAGTACTTC

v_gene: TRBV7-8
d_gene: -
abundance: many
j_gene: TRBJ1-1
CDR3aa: CARNRGSTEAFF
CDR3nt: TGTGCCAGAAACCGTGGGAGCACTGAAGCTTTCTTT

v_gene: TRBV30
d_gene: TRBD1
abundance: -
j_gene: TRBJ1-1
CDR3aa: CAWTRTGNTEAFF
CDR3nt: TGTGCCTGGACACGGACAGGGAACACTGAAGCTTTCTTT

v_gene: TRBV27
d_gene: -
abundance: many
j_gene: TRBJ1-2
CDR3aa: CASSLGDSYGYTF
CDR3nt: TGTGCCAGCAGTTTAGGGGATTCCTATGGCTACACCTTC

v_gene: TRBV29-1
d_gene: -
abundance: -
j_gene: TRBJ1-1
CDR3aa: CSADGGARISEAFF
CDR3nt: TGCAGCGCCGACGGGGGGGCTCGTATCTCTGAAGCTTTCTTT

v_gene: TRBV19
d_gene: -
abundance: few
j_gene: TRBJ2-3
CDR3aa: CASRSDSTDTQYF
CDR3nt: TGTGCCAGTAGATCCGACAGCACAGATACGCAGTATTTT

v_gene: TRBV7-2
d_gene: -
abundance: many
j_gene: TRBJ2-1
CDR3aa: CASSSESYNEQFF
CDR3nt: TGTGCCAGCAGCTCCGAGAGCTACAATGAGCAGTTCTTC

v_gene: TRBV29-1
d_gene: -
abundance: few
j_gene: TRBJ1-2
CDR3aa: CSVVEPGNYGYTF
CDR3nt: TGCAGCGTTGTCGAACCCGGCAACTATGGCTACACCTTC

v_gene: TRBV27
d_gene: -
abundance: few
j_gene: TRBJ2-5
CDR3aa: CASSLGSLETQYF
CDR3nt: TGTGCCAGCAGTTTAGGGTCTCTAGAGACCCAGTACTTC

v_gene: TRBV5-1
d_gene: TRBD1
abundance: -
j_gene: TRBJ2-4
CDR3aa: CASSLEGQGAANIQYF
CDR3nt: TGCGCCAGCAGCTTGGAAGGACAGGGGGCCGCAAACATTCAGTACTTC

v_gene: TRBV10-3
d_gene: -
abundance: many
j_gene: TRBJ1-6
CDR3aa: CAISPNPGPNNSPLHF
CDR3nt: TGTGCCATCAGTCCTAACCCGGGGCCTAATAATTCACCCCTCCACTTT

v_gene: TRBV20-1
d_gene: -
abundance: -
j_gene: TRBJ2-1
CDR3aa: CSASAGAYNEQFF
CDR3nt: TGCAGTGCTAGTGCCGGGGCCTACAATGAGCAGTTCTTC

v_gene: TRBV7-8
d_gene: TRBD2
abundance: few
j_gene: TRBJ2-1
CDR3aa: CASSRTSGGNNEQFF
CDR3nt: TGTGCCAGCAGCCGGACTAGCGGGGGGAACAATGAGCAGTTCTTC

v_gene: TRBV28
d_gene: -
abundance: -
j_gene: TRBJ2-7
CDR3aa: CASSFPPGPTFPEQYF
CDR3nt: TGTGCCAGCAGTTTTCCTCCGGGGCCTACCTTTCCCGAGCAGTACTTC

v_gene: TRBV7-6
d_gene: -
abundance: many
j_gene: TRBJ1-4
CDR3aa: CASSLVTGEKLFF
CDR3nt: TGTGCCAGCAGCTTAGTGACAGGCGAAAAACTGTTTTTT

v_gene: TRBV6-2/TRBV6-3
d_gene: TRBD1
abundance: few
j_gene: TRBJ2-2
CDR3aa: CASTLGQVNTGELFF
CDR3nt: TGTGCCAGCACCCTGGGACAGGTGAACACCGGGGAGCTGTTTTTT

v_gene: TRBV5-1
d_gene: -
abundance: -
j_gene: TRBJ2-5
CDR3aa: CASSSGRVGTQETQYF
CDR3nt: TGCGCCAGCAGCTCGGGCCGAGTGGGAACCCAAGAGACCCAGTACTTC

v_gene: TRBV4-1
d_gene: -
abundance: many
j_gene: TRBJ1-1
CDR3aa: CASSQNDGTEAFF
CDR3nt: TGCGCCAGCAGCCAGAATGACGGCACTGAAGCTTTCTTT

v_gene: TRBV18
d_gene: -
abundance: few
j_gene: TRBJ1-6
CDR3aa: CASSPSTNSPLHF
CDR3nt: TGTGCCAGCTCACCATCGACGAATTCACCCCTCCACTTT

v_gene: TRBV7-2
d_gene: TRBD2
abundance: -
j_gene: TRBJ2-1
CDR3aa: CASSLDGGAYNEQFF
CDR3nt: TGTGCCAGCAGCTTAGACGGGGGGGCCTACAATGAGCAGTTCTTC

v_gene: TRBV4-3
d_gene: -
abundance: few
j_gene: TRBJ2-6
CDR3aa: CASSLDRGLSTGANVLTF
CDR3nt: TGCGCCAGCAGCCTTGATAGGGGCCTAAGTACTGGGGCCAACGTCCTGACTTTC

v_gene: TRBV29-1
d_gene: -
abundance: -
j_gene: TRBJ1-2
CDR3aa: CSVGRRQDYGYTF
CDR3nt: TGCAGCGTTGGGAGGAGACAGGACTATGGCTACACCTTC

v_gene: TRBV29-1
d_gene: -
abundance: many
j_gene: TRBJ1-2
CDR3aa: CSVEGQGGGYTF
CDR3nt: TGCAGCGTTGAAGGTCAGGGCGGTGGCTACACCTTC

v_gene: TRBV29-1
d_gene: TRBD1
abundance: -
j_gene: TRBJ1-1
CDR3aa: CSVSKPGQGAFGNTEAFF
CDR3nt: TGCAGCGTTTCGAAACCGGGACAGGGGGCGTTTGGGAACACTGAAGCTTTCTTT

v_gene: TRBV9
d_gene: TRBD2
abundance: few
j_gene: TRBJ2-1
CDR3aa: CASSPRTSGGAKEQFF
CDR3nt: TGTGCCAGCAGCCCCCGGACTAGCGGGGGGGCAAAGGAGCAGTTCTTC

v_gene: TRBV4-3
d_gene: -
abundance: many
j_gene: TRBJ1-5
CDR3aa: CASSQDLSDQPQHF
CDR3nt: TGCGCCAGCAGCCAAGATCTATCGGATCAGCCCCAGCATTTT

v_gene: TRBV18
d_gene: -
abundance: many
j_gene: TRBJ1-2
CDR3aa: CASSPGTAAYGYTF
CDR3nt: TGTGCCAGCTCACCAGGCACTGCAGCCTATGGCTACACCTTC

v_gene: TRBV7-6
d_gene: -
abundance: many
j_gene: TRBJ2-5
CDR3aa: CASSRDRYQETQYF
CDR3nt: TGTGCCAGCAGCCGTGACAGATACCAAGAGACCCAGTACTTC

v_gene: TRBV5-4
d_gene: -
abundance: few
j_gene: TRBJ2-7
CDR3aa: CASSLSRTDGYEQYF
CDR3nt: TGTGCCAGCAGCTTGTCTAGGACAGATGGATACGAGCAGTACTTC

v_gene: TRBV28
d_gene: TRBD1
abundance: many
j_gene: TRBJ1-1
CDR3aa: CASSLAKTGAVEAFF
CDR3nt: TGTGCCAGCAGTTTGGCAAAAACAGGGGCGGTGGAAGCTTTCTTT

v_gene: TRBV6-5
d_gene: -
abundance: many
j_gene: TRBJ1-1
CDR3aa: CASSAPDGVLNTEAFF
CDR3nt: TGTGCCAGCAGTGCCCCGGACGGAGTACTGAACACTGAAGCTTTCTTT

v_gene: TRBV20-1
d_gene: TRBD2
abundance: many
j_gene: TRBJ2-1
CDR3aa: CSAQGLAGGLVYNEQFF
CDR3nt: TGCAGTGCCCAGGGACTAGCGGGGGGGCTGGTTTACAATGAGCAGTTCTTC